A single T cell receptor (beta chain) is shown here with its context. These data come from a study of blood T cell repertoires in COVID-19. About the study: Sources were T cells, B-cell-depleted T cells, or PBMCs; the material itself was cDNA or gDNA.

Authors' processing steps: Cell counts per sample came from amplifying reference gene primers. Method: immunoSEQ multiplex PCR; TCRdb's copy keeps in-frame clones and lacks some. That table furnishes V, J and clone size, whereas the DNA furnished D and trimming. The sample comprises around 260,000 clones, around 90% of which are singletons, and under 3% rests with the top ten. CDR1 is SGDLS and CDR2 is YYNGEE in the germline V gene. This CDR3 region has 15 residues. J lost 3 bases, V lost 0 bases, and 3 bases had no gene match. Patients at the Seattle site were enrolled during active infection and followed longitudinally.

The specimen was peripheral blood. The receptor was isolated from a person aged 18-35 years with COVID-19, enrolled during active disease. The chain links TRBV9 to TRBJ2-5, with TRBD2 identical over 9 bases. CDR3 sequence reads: CASSVVGGREETQYF. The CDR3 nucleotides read TGTGCCAGCAGCGTAGTTGGCGGGAGGGAAGAGACCCAGTACTTC.